What follows are 2 T cell receptor beta chains derived from one specimen sequenced in a study of neurological immune-mediated disorders (dated by TCRdb to between 2018 and 2021). To prepare the library, 5' RACE was applied. This sample was sequenced with an Illumina HiSeq 2500. TCRdb reanalyzed the raw reads on its own, using fastp at Q25 for trimming and MiXCR for clone calling, and kept in-frame beta chains. Identical CDR3 proteins give one entry, which carries the most common genes and DNA. The sample includes about 27,000 distinct CDR3 sequences, with around a fifth observed a single time. The ten largest clones represent under 20% of the sample. The sequenced material came from PBMCs. These receptors all stem from a woman aged 55-70 years in good health.

By share, this clonotype ranks as medium-sized (0.01 to 0.1%). The V and J genes are TRBV7-2 and TRBJ2-2; the D call may be TRBD1 or TRBD2 (6 bases each). This CDR3 contains 19 residues. The V end lost 3 bases, the J end lost 5 bases, and 25 bases lay between the germline ends. Germline-derived CDR1 and CDR2 are SGHTA and FQGNSA. The CDR3 region is CASSLDAGGRGSRTGELFF. Written as DNA, the CDR3 is TGTGCCAGCAGCTTGGATGCCGGGGGCAGGGGAAGTCGAACCGGGGAGCTGTTTTTT.

This clonotype is classed as medium-sized. The chain links TRBV9 to TRBJ1-2; no firm D call. Deletions cut 0 bases from V and 7 bases from J, with 10 bases between. In germline, CDR1 is SGDLS, CDR2 YYNGEE. The CDR3 is made up of 13 amino acids. The CDR3 is CASSVASNSGYTF. The DNA of the CDR3 is TGTGCCAGCAGCGTAGCTAGTAATAGTGGCTACACCTTC.